The 22 T cell receptor beta chains reported below all come from one sample, sequenced in a study of CXCR3-negative and CXCR3-positive naive CD8 T cells. These TCRs' antigens remain unknown. With UMI labels, 5' RACE was used to prepare the TRB cDNA libraries. TCRdb reprocessed the 5' RACE reads and stores each CDR3 protein as one record, lacking DNA. Its clone listing holds about 120,000 distinct CDR3 sequences. Broader study findings: CXCR3-positive naive cells had TRB CDR3s that were more hydrophobic than CXCR3-negative naive cells had.

The sample taken for sequencing was naive CXCR3+ CD8+ T cells from blood. Subset defined: CD45RO-CCR7+CD27+CD95- naive CD8+ T cells expressing CXCR3 (TNR3+). The source is a human donor in good health. Some clones in this sample may be carry-over from other donors' samples.

The chain links TRBV7-2 to TRBJ2-7; there is no DNA to check the TCRdb D call of TRBD1. This CDR3 comprises 17 residues. Germline V lookup: CDR1 SGHTA, CDR2 FQGNSA. The CDR3 protein is CASSPRPESLGDYEQYF. Complete variable domain (other parts from reference TRBV7-2 and TRBJ2-7): GAGVSQSPSNKVTEKGKDVELRCDPISGHTALYWYRQSLGQGLEFLIYFQGNSAPDKSGLPSDRFSAERTGGSVSTLTIQRTQQEDSAVYLCASSPRPESLGDYEQYFGPGTRLTVT.

The chain carries TRBV7-6 and TRBJ2-1; TCRdb selects TRBD1, and the lack of DNA leaves this call unchecked. CDR1 SGHVS and CDR2 FNYEAQ come from the germline V gene. This CDR3 is built from 18 residues. CDR3 amino acids: CASSLAAGIEVVYNEQFF.

CDR3 loop: CASSPREARTDTQYF. The chain carries TRBV7-9 and TRBJ2-3; TCRdb picks TRBD2, but there is no DNA to check that call. Germline values: CDR1 SEHNR, CDR2 FQNEAQ (reference sequence). This CDR3 has 15 residues.

This chain joins TRBV7-9 and TRBJ1-1. The CDR3 is 13 amino acids. Germline V gene sequence: CDR1 SEHNR, CDR2 FQNEAQ (reference sequence). The CDR3 sequence is CASSSSLNTEAFF.

The CDR3 loop is CSVEIPFGRRTEQLGYTF. This chain links TRBV29-1 with TRBJ1-2; with no DNA, the TCRdb D assignment of TRBD1 cannot be verified. The germline CDR1 and CDR2 sequences are SQVTM and ANQGSEA. This CDR3 comprises 18 residues.

The chain carries TRBV7-2 and TRBJ2-7; TCRdb's assignment of TRBD2 cannot be checked, as there is no DNA. Germline lookup yields CDR1 SGHTA and CDR2 FQGNSA. The CDR3 extends over 16 amino acids. The CDR3 is CASSLGEASLSYEQYF.

J is TRBJ2-1 and V is TRBV7-3; TCRdb names TRBD2, which stays unverified in the absence of DNA. The length of the CDR3 is 15 residues. Per germline, CDR1 SGHTA and CDR2 FQGTGA. CDR3 in amino acids: CASSFGLAGCNEQFF.

The genes are TRBV7-2 and TRBJ1-1. This CDR3 comprises 14 residues. The germline CDR1 and CDR2 sequences are SGHTA and FQGNSA. CDR3 sequence reads: CASSLVGQNTEAFF.

This sequence joins TRBV29-1 and TRBJ2-3; the TCRdb call, TRBD1, lacks DNA for checking. Germline CDR1 reads SQVTM; CDR2 reads ANQGSEA. This CDR3 is built from 19 residues. CDR3: CSVGVAGTSWDISTDTQYF.

The V call is TRBV6-6, the J call TRBJ2-1; TCRdb's D call, TRBD1, is unchecked because there is no DNA. The CDR3 is 16 amino acids. Germline V gene data show CDR1 as MNHNY and CDR2 as SVGAGI (reference sequence). The CDR3 here is CASSYSLGHPYNEQFF.

The rearrangement links TRBV4-3 to TRBJ2-7; TCRdb indicates TRBD2, and absent DNA this call remains unverified. CDR1 is LGHNA, CDR2 YSLEER, per germline. CDR3 length: 16 residues. The CDR3 loop reads CASSQDGRTSSYEQYF.

The chain carries TRBV20-1 and TRBJ2-1; TCRdb lists TRBD2, though no DNA is available to test this call. The CDR3 is made up of 14 amino acids. Germline-derived CDR1 and CDR2 are DFQATT and SNEGSKA (reference sequence). CDR3 residues: CSARNWTSGNEQFF.

The chain combines TRBV9 with TRBJ2-1. Germline CDR1 reads SGDLS; CDR2 reads YYNGEE. This CDR3 has 12 residues. The CDR3 here is CASNRNYNEQFF. Together with reference TRBV9 and TRBJ2-1, the CDR3 gives the full variable domain: DSGVTQTPKHLITATGQRVTLRCSPRSGDLSVYWYQQSLDQGLQFLIQYYNGEERAKGNILERFSAQQFPDLHSELNLSSLELGDSALYFCASNRNYNEQFFGPGTRLTVL.

This chain connects TRBV15 to TRBJ2-1. CDR3 length: 12 residues. Germline CDR1 LNHNV, CDR2 YYDKDF (reference sequence). The CDR3 is CATSRDLIEQFF.

J is TRBJ2-7 and V is TRBV27; TCRdb designates TRBD1, a call that cannot be tested without DNA. The CDR3 extends over 14 amino acids. Germline CDR1 reads MNHEY; CDR2 reads SMNVEV (reference sequence). CDR3 sequence reads: CASSDWDRVYEQYF.

CDR3 amino acids: CASSQDILISITGELFF. V gene TRBV4-1 combines with J gene TRBJ2-2. The CDR3 contains 17 residues. CDR1 is MGHRA, CDR2 YSYEKL, per germline.

The rearrangement uses TRBV6-2 or TRBV6-3 and TRBJ2-1; absent DNA, TCRdb's TRBD1 call cannot be checked. The germline V gene has CDR1 MNHEY and CDR2 SVGEGT. The CDR3 has 16 residues. This CDR3 reads CASSPIRESSYNEQFF.

The chain has TRBV7-2 and TRBJ2-3. This CDR3 contains 13 residues. From germline, CDR1 is SGHTA and CDR2 FQGNSA. The CDR3 here is CASSLDNTDTQYF.

V gene TRBV7-6 combines with J gene TRBJ1-1. Looked up from germline, CDR1 is SGHVS and CDR2 is FNYEAQ. The CDR3 loop spans 13 amino acids. CDR3 region: CASSLGEEGEAFF.

The chain recombines TRBV23-1 with TRBJ2-2. TRBV23-1 is reported as an ORF; its role is uncertain. The CDR3 loop spans 15 amino acids. The chain's CDR3 is CASSHSYTVTGELFF.

This chain uses TRBV9 with TRBJ1-5. The CDR3 spans 14 residues. Germline assignment: CDR1 SGDLS and CDR2 YYNGEE. CDR3 protein: CASSNSSGNQPQHF.

V is TRBV25-1 and J is TRBJ2-2; the D gene TCRdb calls, TRBD1, cannot be checked with no DNA. CDR3 length: 16 amino acids. The germline CDR1 and CDR2 sequences are MGHDK and SYGVNS. CDR3 sequence: CASSERLGLYTGELFF.